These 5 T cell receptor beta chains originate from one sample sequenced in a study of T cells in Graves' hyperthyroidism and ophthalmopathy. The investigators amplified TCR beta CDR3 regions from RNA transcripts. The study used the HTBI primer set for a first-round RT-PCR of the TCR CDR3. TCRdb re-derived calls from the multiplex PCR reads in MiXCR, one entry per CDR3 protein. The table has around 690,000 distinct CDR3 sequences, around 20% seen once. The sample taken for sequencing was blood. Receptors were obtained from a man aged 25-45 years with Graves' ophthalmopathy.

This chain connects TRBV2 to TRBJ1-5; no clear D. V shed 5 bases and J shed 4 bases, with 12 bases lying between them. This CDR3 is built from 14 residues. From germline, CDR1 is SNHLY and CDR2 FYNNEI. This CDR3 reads CASSLPPNNQPQHF. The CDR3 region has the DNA TGTGCCAGCAGTCTACCACCAAATAATCAGCCCCAGCATTTT. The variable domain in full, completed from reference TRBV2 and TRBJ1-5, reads EPEVTQTPSHQVTQMGQEVILRCVPISNHLYFYWYRQILGQKVEFLVSFYNNEISEKSEIFDDQFSVERPDGSNFTLKIRSTKLEDSAMYFCASSLPPNNQPQHFGDGTRLSIL.

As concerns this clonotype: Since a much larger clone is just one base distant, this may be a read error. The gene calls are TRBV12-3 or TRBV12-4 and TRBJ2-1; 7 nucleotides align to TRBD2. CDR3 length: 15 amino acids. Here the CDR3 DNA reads TGTGCCAGCGAGAGGGGAGGGAGCTCCTACAGTGAGCAGTTCTTC. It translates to CASERGGSSYSEQFF.

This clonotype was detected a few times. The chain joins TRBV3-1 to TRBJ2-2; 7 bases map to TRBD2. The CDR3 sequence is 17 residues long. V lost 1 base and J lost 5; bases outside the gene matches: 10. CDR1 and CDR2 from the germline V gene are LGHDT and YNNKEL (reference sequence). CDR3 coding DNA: TGTGCCAGCAGCCAAGTTAGGGACTACGTCGTAACCGGGGAGCTGTTTTTT. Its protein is CASSQVRDYVVTGELFF.

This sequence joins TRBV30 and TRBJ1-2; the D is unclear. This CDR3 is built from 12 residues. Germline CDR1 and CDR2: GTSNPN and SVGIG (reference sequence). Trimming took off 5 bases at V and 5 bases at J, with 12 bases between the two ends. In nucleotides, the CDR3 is TGTGCCTGGGCGGGCCCGTATTATGGCTACACCTTC. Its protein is CAWAGPYYGYTF.

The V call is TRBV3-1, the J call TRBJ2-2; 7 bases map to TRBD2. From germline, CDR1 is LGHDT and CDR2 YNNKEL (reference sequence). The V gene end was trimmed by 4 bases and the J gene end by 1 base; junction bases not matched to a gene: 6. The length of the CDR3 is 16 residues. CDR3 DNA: TGTGCCAGCAGCCGCAGCGGGAAGGGGAACACCGGGGAGCTGTTTTTT. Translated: CASSRSGKGNTGELFF.